This T cell receptor beta chain was captured by sequencing in a study of blood T cell repertoires in COVID-19. On the study more broadly: Both acute and convalescent COVID-19 samples were obtained from the United States, Italy and Spain. PBMCs, B-cell-depleted T cells, or T cells provided the cDNA or gDNA that made up the material.

The CDR3 spans 16 residues. CDR1 and CDR2 (germline): PRHDT, FYEKMQ (reference sequence). The V gene end was trimmed by 3 bases and the J gene end by 7 bases; junction bases not matched to a gene: 10. This clone was detected only a few times. In the study's own analysis: Estimates of nucleated cell counts were drawn from the amplification of reference gene primers. TCRdb's table, derived via immunoSEQ multiplex PCR, lists solely in-frame clones and lacks some. That table furnishes V, J and clone size, whereas the DNA furnished D and trimming. Of 20,000 to 30,000 clones in the sample, about 82% are singletons; the top ten hold roughly a quarter.

The TCR originated in a human donor with active COVID-19. The donor label of this sample is uncertain. V gene TRBV13 combines with J gene TRBJ2-2; 8 bases align to TRBD1. The sequenced sample was peripheral blood. The CDR3 DNA is TGTGCCAGCAGCTTCTTGGGCAGGGGGCGCGGCGGGGAGCTGTTTTTT. Translated, it gives CASSFLGRGRGGELFF.